The next 18 T cell receptor beta chains were all read from a single sample in a study of OX40 agonist ivuxolimab in advanced cancers. TCRdb's table, derived via immunoSEQ multiplex PCR, lists solely in-frame clones and lacks some. The sample has tens of thousands of clones; just over 85% are singletons. The source was CD4+ or CD8+ T cells sorted from blood, collected in a trial of the OX40 agonist ivuxolimab. The receptors stem from an adult with an advanced solid tumor such as melanoma, head and neck, liver or kidney cancer.

The genes are TRBV11-2 and TRBJ2-1, with 7 bases lining up with TRBD2. V lost 3 bases, J lost 12 bases, and 2 bases stayed unmatched. The CDR3 extends over 11 amino acids. From germline, CDR1 is SGHAT and CDR2 FQNNGV. In DNA form, the CDR3 reads TGTGCCAGCAGCTTCTCGGGAGGGCAGTTCTTC. This encodes CASSFSGGQFF.

The V and J genes are TRBV30 and TRBJ2-2; 11 positions agree with TRBD2. The V segment lost 0 bases and the J segment 5 bases; nucleotides outside the gene matches: 2. The CDR3 covers 15 residues. CDR1 and CDR2 from the germline V gene are GTSNPN and SVGIG (reference sequence). The CDR3: CAWSVLAGATGELFF. Written as DNA, the CDR3 is TGTGCCTGGAGTGTACTAGCGGGAGCAACCGGGGAGCTGTTTTTT.

The rearrangement joins TRBV7-2 to TRBJ2-7, with a tentative D call TRBD1 (6 bases). V was cut by 5 bases and J by 2 bases, with 10 bases left in between. The germline CDR1 and CDR2 sequences are SGHTA and FQGNSA. The CDR3 covers 13 residues. The CDR3 spells CASSPGGPYEQYF. CDR3 coding DNA: TGTGCCAGCAGCCCTGGGGGCCCCTACGAGCAGTACTTC.

The rearrangement uses TRBV19 and TRBJ2-7; D unclear. This CDR3 is 12 amino acids long. The germline V gene encodes CDR1 LNHDA and CDR2 SQIVND (reference sequence). Trimming removed 6 bases from V and 3 bases from J, with 9 bases in between. The CDR3 DNA follows: TGTGCCAGTAGAAATCGGAACTACGAGCAGTACTTC. Translation: CASRNRNYEQYF. Full variable domain (rest looked up from reference TRBV19 and TRBJ2-7): DGGITQSPKYLFRKEGQNVTLSCEQNLNHDAMYWYRQDPGQGLRLIYYSQIVNDFQKGDIAEGYSVSREKKESFPLTVTSAQKNPTAFYLCASRNRNYEQYFGPGTRLTVT.

The CDR3 DNA follows: TGTGCCAGCAGCCTTCCGGCCCTCAATCAGCCCCAGCATTTT. Residues: CASSLPALNQPQHF. The chain recombines TRBV6-1 with TRBJ1-5; D not resolved. Looked up from germline, CDR1 is MNHNS and CDR2 is SASEGT. This CDR3 comprises 14 residues. V lost 6 bases, J lost 3 bases, and 12 bases lay in between.

The rearrangement joins TRBV7-9 to TRBJ1-4; D is undetermined. Germline loops: CDR1 SEHNR, CDR2 FQNEAQ (reference sequence). This CDR3 is 18 amino acids long. Trimming removed 4 bases at V and 0 bases at J, with 18 bases between. The CDR3 loop is CASSSDRVFLATNEKLFF. The DNA for the CDR3 is TGTGCCAGCAGCTCAGATCGAGTTTTTCTCGCAACTAATGAAAAACTGTTTTTT.

This chain connects TRBV7-3 to TRBJ2-1; 13 bases are shared with TRBD2. The junction had 7 bases not matched to a gene; V was cut back by 4 bases and J by 7 bases. CDR1 is SGHTA, CDR2 FQGTGA, per germline. The CDR3 length is 16 residues. The CDR3 DNA is TGTGCCAGCAGCTCCGGACTAGCGGGAGTTCGGAATGAGCAGTTCTTC. Encoded protein: CASSSGLAGVRNEQFF. The variable domain in full, with the rest retrieved from reference TRBV7-3 and TRBJ2-1, is GAGVSQTPSNKVTEKGKYVELRCDPISGHTALYWYRQSLGQGPEFLIYFQGTGAADDSGLPNDRFFAVRPEGSVSTLKIQRTERGDSAVYLCASSSGLAGVRNEQFFGPGTRLTVL.

This chain joins TRBV5-4 and TRBJ1-2; D not certain. V dropped 0 bases and J dropped 2 bases, with 8 bases sitting between them. Germline V gene data show CDR1 as SGHNT and CDR2 as YYREEE (reference sequence). The CDR3 runs 14 residues. Written as DNA, the CDR3 is TGTGCCAGCAGCTTGGACGTGGGGAACTATGGCTACACCTTC. Translated: CASSLDVGNYGYTF.

Only one count was recorded for this clone. V usage is TRBV28 and J usage is TRBJ2-7; weak D call: TRBD2 (5 bases). V was clipped by 2 bases and J by 7 bases, with 12 bases between them. The CDR3 sequence is 13 residues long. The V gene's germline CDR1 is MDHEN and CDR2 SYDVKM. Here the CDR3 DNA reads TGTGCCAGCAGTTTACGGACCCCGGGAGAGCAGTACTTC. Its protein is CASSLRTPGEQYF.

The chain couples TRBV29-1 to TRBJ2-1; the match to TRBD2 covers 10 bases. The junction had 9 bases not matched to a gene; V was cut back by 7 bases and J by 0 bases. Germline lookup yields CDR1 SQVTM and CDR2 ANQGSEA. This CDR3 is 16 amino acids long. CDR3 sequence reads: CSARLLAGFSYNEQFF. The CDR3 DNA reads as TGCAGCGCCCGTCTACTAGCGGGGTTCTCCTACAATGAGCAGTTCTTC.

The chain links TRBV6-1 to TRBJ2-7, with TRBD2 identical over 8 bases. Trimming removed 8 bases from V and 5 bases from J; junction bases left unmatched: 11. In germline, CDR1 is MNHNS, CDR2 SASEGT. The CDR3 consists of 14 residues. For the CDR3, the DNA is TGTGCCAGCGGCCCTCGGGGGGGCCTCGACGAGCAGTACTTC. Amino acids: CASGPRGGLDEQYF.

This clone was counted a single time. This chain's CDR3 is CASSERGARFLTDTQYF. The CDR3 DNA is TGCGCCAGCAGCGAAAGGGGGGCCAGGTTCCTCACAGATACGCAGTATTTT. This chain joins TRBV5-1 and TRBJ2-3; D tentatively reads TRBD1 or TRBD2 (6 bases each). This CDR3 has 17 amino acids. Between the trimmed V and J ends, which lost 4 bases and 2 bases, there was a span of 20 bases. The germline CDR1 and CDR2 sequences are SGHRS and YFSETQ.

The chain employs TRBV7-2 and TRBJ2-1; D is uncertain. This CDR3 comprises 16 residues. Germline V gene sequence: CDR1 SGHTA, CDR2 FQGNSA. V lost 4 bases, J lost 9 bases, and 22 bases lay in between. For the CDR3, the DNA is TGTGCCAGCAGCTCTACGTCCGGGCTAGGCGGCGGTGAGCAGTTCTTC. Translated: CASSSTSGLGGGEQFF.

This clone appeared a single time. This chain joins TRBV5-1 and TRBJ2-1, with 7 nucleotides matching TRBD2. Looked up from germline, CDR1 is SGHRS and CDR2 is YFSETQ. The CDR3 is 15 amino acids. The junction had 9 bases not matched to a gene; V was cut back by 3 bases and J by 6 bases. CDR3 protein: CASSSLTGLINEQFF. CDR3 in DNA: TGCGCCAGCAGCTCCCTTACGGGACTAATCAATGAGCAGTTCTTC.

The chain carries TRBV7-2 and TRBJ2-3; D not resolved. Trimming removed 1 base at V and 4 bases at J, with 9 bases between. Germline V gives CDR1 SGHTA, CDR2 FQGNSA. This CDR3 spans 14 amino acids. The CDR3 region has the DNA TGTGCCAGCAGCTTAGGAGAATACTCAGATACGCAGTATTTT. Encoded protein: CASSLGEYSDTQYF.

V and J are TRBV5-6 and TRBJ2-1, with 9 bases matching TRBD2. After removal of 3 bases from V and 8 bases from J, the junction contained 12 bases not matched to a gene. CDR3 length: 16 amino acids. Germline V lookup: CDR1 SGHDT, CDR2 YYEEEE. The CDR3 loop is CASSSSWAGGTDEQFF. The CDR3 nucleotides are TGTGCCAGCAGCTCTTCCTGGGCGGGGGGGACCGATGAGCAGTTCTTC.

The rearrangement uses TRBV7-6 and TRBJ2-5; tentatively, D is TRBD2 (5 bases). With 0 bases removed from V and 5 bases from J, the gap between germline ends came to 10 bases. CDR1 is SGHVS and CDR2 is FNYEAQ in the germline V gene. CDR3 length equals 14 residues. The CDR3 here is CASSLARVVETQYF. The CDR3 DNA is TGTGCCAGCAGCTTAGCGCGGGTCGTGGAGACCCAGTACTTC.

CDR3 loop: CASSPKDPASGNTIYF. The DNA for the CDR3 is TGTGCCAGCTCACCAAAGGACCCGGCCTCTGGAAACACCATATATTTT. The chain uses TRBV18 and TRBJ1-3, with no clear D. V was cut by 2 bases and J by 0 bases, with 11 bases left in between. This CDR3 contains 16 residues. From germline, CDR1 is KGHSH and CDR2 LQKENI.